These 32 T cell receptor beta chains share one sample of origin, sequenced in a study of T-cell reconstitution after alpha-beta-depleted transplantation in children. Library preparation (for TCRbeta) was performed with unique molecular identifiers. TCRdb redid the calling of the PCR reads with MiXCR, one entry per CDR3 protein. Found here are around 450,000 distinct CDR3 sequences, 15% to 20% of them singletons; the top ten hold 25% to 30%. The source material was PBMCs, mostly from graft donor cells, sampled 360 days after TCRalphabeta/CD19-depleted stem cell transplant. These receptors all stem from a boy in the first two years of life who had a stem cell transplant for Wiskott-Aldrich syndrome, so the T cells may come from the graft donor.

The chain recombines TRBV10-3 with TRBJ2-7; D is uncertain. Germline CDR1 ENHRY, CDR2 SYGVKD. The CDR3 spans 13 residues. Deletions cut 7 bases from V and 6 bases from J, with 16 bases between. The CDR3: CAIKTNSKGEQYF. The CDR3 DNA is TGTGCCATCAAAACAAACTCCAAGGGCGAGCAGTACTTC.

The V call is TRBV7-9, the J call TRBJ2-3; 7 bases line up with TRBD2. CDR1 SEHNR and CDR2 FQNEAQ come from the germline V gene (reference sequence). There are 15 residues in the CDR3. V was pared by 1 base and J by 2 bases, with 3 bases of the junction left unmatched. CDR3 bases: TGTGCCAGCAGCTTAGGAGAGCGGGACACAGATACGCAGTATTTT. It yields the protein CASSLGERDTDTQYF. Based on the CDR3 plus reference TRBV7-9 and TRBJ2-3, the full variable domain is DTGVSQNPRHKITKRGQNVTFRCDPISEHNRLYWYRQTLGQGPEFLTYFQNEAQLEKSRLLSDRFSAERPKGSFSTLEIQRTEQGDSAMYLCASSLGERDTDTQYFGPGTRLTVL.

The gene calls are TRBV6-5 and TRBJ2-5; D might be TRBD1 (6 bases). Germline-derived CDR1 and CDR2 are MNHEY and SVGAGI. There are 15 residues in the CDR3. Deletions cut 0 bases from V and 1 base from J, with 9 bases between. DNA for the CDR3: TGTGCCAGCAGTTACTCGCAGGGGACCCAAGAGACCCAGTACTTC. Translating it yields CASSYSQGTQETQYF.

This clonotype was observed a few times. This rearrangement joins TRBV7-2 to TRBJ2-7, with D perhaps matching TRBD1 or TRBD2 (6 bases each). V dropped 5 bases and J dropped 0 bases, with 17 bases sitting between them. This CDR3 region has 16 residues. Germline V gene lookup returns CDR1 SGHTA and CDR2 FQGNSA. The CDR3 loop reads CASSPEGGTYSYEQYF. The CDR3, as DNA: TGTGCCAGCAGCCCCGAGGGCGGGACATACTCCTACGAGCAGTACTTC.

Many counts were recorded for this clonotype. The chain couples TRBV15 to TRBJ2-3; perhaps TRBD1 as D (5 bases). V dropped 1 base and J dropped 0 bases, with 8 bases sitting between them. CDR1 is LNHNV and CDR2 is YYDKDF in the germline V gene (reference sequence). The CDR3 contains 15 residues. The CDR3, as DNA: TGTGCCACCAGCAGAGGGCAGGGTAGCACAGATACGCAGTATTTT. Translating it yields CATSRGQGSTDTQYF.

This clonotype was observed a handful of times. The chain has TRBV27 and TRBJ2-7; D is uncertain. Trimming took off 5 bases at V and 3 bases at J, with 11 bases between the two ends. The CDR3 length is 13 residues. In germline, CDR1 is MNHEY, CDR2 SMNVEV (reference sequence). CDR3 in amino acids: CASSRLDNYEQYF. As DNA, the CDR3 is TGTGCCAGCAGTCGCCTAGACAACTACGAGCAGTACTTC.

The chain employs TRBV4-3 and TRBJ2-3, with 7 nucleotides matching TRBD2. Looked up from germline, CDR1 is LGHNA and CDR2 is YSLEER. This CDR3 region has 14 residues. The trim removed 2 bases at V and 4 bases at J, leaving 3 bases unmatched. CDR3 region: CASSQTSVPDTQYF. The CDR3 nucleotides are TGCGCCAGCAGCCAAACTAGCGTCCCAGATACGCAGTATTTT.

This chain connects TRBV5-1 to TRBJ2-1, with 14 positions matching TRBD2. CDR3 length: 16 amino acids. Germline V lookup: CDR1 SGHRS, CDR2 YFSETQ. Germline trimming cut 5 bases from V and 3 bases from J; bases unmatched to any gene: 4. Here the CDR3 DNA reads TGCGCCAGCAGTCCCGGACTAGCGGGGGGCTACAATGAGCAGTTCTTC. This sequence encodes CASSPGLAGGYNEQFF.

This clonotype was found a few times. The V call is TRBV20-1, the J call TRBJ2-3; possible D gene TRBD1, 5 bases. The CDR3 consists of 13 residues. V lost 3 bases and J lost 4, with 11 bases in between. Per the germline V gene, CDR1 is DFQATT and CDR2 is SNEGSKA (reference sequence). The CDR3 DNA reads TGCAGTGCTAGTCTCAGGGTCGCAGATACGCAGTATTTT. This sequence encodes CSASLRVADTQYF.

This clonotype was counted between two and nine times. The V and J genes are TRBV21-1 and TRBJ1-2; the table's D gene call, TRBD1, was not cross checked with the DNA. TRBV21-1 counts as a pseudogene. This CDR3 is built from 14 residues. The CDR3, as DNA: TGTGCCAGCAGCAAAGCGGACAGGCTGGATGGCTACACCTTC. The encoded protein is CASSKADRLDGYTF.

This clonotype showed up just a few times. The chain joins TRBV7-9 to TRBJ2-5; no firm D call. The CDR3 runs to 15 residues. The germline gives CDR1 SEHNR, CDR2 FQNEAQ (reference sequence). V dropped 4 bases and J dropped 4 bases, with 16 bases sitting between them. CDR3 region: CASSSPLVRPETQYF. CDR3 sequence (DNA): TGTGCCAGCAGCTCCCCCCTAGTTAGGCCAGAGACCCAGTACTTC.

This clonotype turned up a few times. The V call is TRBV6-5, the J call TRBJ2-7; 7 bases agree with TRBD1. The V gene's germline CDR1 is MNHEY and CDR2 SVGAGI. V shed 2 bases, J shed 5 bases, and the junction held 12 bases outside the gene matches. The CDR3 runs to 16 residues. The CDR3 DNA reads as TGTGCCAGCAGTTACGGCCTTATCACAGGGGTCCACGAGCAGTACTTC. This gives the protein CASSYGLITGVHEQYF.

This clonotype was counted between two and nine times. This rearrangement joins TRBV5-1 to TRBJ2-2; a possible D gene is TRBD1 (5 bases). The CDR3 is made up of 18 amino acids. CDR1 and CDR2 from the germline V gene are SGHRS and YFSETQ. The V gene lost 1 base and the J gene lost 5 bases, with 21 bases spanning the gap. The CDR3 DNA sequence: TGCGCCAGCAGCTTGTATATCCTCAGGGCAGGCTCGACCGGGGAGCTGTTTTTT. It specifies CASSLYILRAGSTGELFF.

This clonotype showed up just a few times. J is TRBJ1-6 and V is TRBV7-6, with 7 bases that match TRBD1. Germline V gene sequence: CDR1 SGHVS, CDR2 FNYEAQ. The CDR3 totals 14 residues. The ends lost 5 bases at V and 9 bases at J; junction bases unmatched: 7. The CDR3: CASSPRQGGSPLHF. The CDR3 DNA is TGTGCCAGCAGCCCGAGACAGGGAGGTTCACCCCTCCACTTT.

The chain links TRBV5-1 to TRBJ2-7, with 9 bases that match TRBD1. The CDR3 extends over 13 amino acids. Per germline, CDR1 SGHRS and CDR2 YFSETQ. V lost 3 bases to trimming and J lost 7 bases; unmatched junction nucleotides: 5. CDR3 DNA: TGCGCCAGCAGCTGGGGACAGGGAAGTGAGCAGTACTTC. This sequence encodes CASSWGQGSEQYF. Drawing the rest from reference TRBV5-1 and TRBJ2-7, the complete variable domain is KAGVTQTPRYLIKTRGQQVTLSCSPISGHRSVSWYQQTPGQGLQFLFEYFSETQRNKGNFPGRFSGRQFSNSRSEMNVSTLELGDSALYLCASSWGQGSEQYFGPGTRLTVT.

The rearrangement joins TRBV9 to TRBJ1-4; D unresolved. Trimming removed 0 bases from V and 2 bases from J, with 11 bases in between. This CDR3 spans 16 amino acids. CDR1 SGDLS and CDR2 YYNGEE come from the germline V gene. As DNA, the CDR3 is TGTGCCAGCAGCGTAGGAGGAGGGCCTACTAATGAAAAACTGTTTTTT. This codes for CASSVGGGPTNEKLFF.

This clonotype was observed many times. The V and J genes are TRBV12-3 or TRBV12-4 and TRBJ2-2; tentatively, D is TRBD1 (6 bases). The CDR3 runs 13 residues. With 5 bases removed from V and 8 bases from J, the gap between germline ends came to 12 bases. The CDR3 here is CASSPQGRGELFF. The CDR3 DNA sequence: TGTGCCAGCAGTCCACAGGGAAGGGGGGAGCTGTTTTTT.

The sample holds a few counts of this clonotype. The genes are TRBV6-1 and TRBJ2-2; 10 bases are shared with TRBD1. The germline V gene has CDR1 MNHNS and CDR2 SASEGT. Trimming removed 6 bases from V and 5 bases from J; junction bases left unmatched: 6. The CDR3 has 15 amino acids. In DNA form, the CDR3 reads TGTGCCAGCAGGGCCGGGACAGGGGTAACCGGGGAGCTGTTTTTT. Translated: CASRAGTGVTGELFF.

Ten or more counts support this clonotype. The chain couples TRBV10-3 to TRBJ2-7, with 7 bases fitting TRBD1. The CDR3 sequence is 15 residues long. Germline lookup yields CDR1 ENHRY and CDR2 SYGVKD. Unmatched junction bases numbered 9, after V lost 5 bases and J lost 2 bases. CDR3 nucleotide sequence: TGTGCCATCAGTACCCGACAGGGTAGAACCTACGAGCAGTACTTC. Translating it yields CAISTRQGRTYEQYF.

Notes on this clonotype: The junction and the germline gene differ at one end; a read error may be behind it. The rearrangement uses TRBV28 and TRBJ2-7; 8 bases are shared with TRBD1. The CDR3 consists of 12 residues. Germline CDR1 MDHEN, CDR2 SYDVKM. CDR3 DNA: TGTGCCAGCAGTCGTGACAGGGGAGGTGGAAACTTC. It codes for CASSRDRGGGNF. The whole variable domain, remainder taken from reference TRBV28 and TRBJ2-7, is DVKVTQSSRYLVKRTGEKVFLECVQDMDHENMFWYRQDPGLGLRLIYFSYDVKMKEKGDIPEGYSVSREKKERFSLILESASTNQTSMYLCASSRDRGGGNFGPGTRLTVT.

This clonotype was counted between two and nine times. V and J are TRBV6-1 and TRBJ1-5, with a weak D call TRBD1 (6 bases). CDR3 length: 13 residues. Trimming left V 7 bases short and J 4 bases short, with 11 bases between. Germline V gene lookup returns CDR1 MNHNS and CDR2 SASEGT. The CDR3 here is CASKQGFNQPQHF. The CDR3 nucleotides read TGTGCCAGCAAACAGGGTTTTAATCAGCCCCAGCATTTT.

This clonotype was seen many times. The chain is built from TRBV12-3 or TRBV12-4 and TRBJ2-3, with no clear D. Trimming shortened V by 6 bases and J by 0 bases, and 7 bases separated the two germline ends. This CDR3 has 13 amino acids. The CDR3 DNA reads TGTGCCAGCAGCTCCGACAGCACAGATACGCAGTATTTT. This codes for CASSSDSTDTQYF.

J is TRBJ2-2 and V is TRBV10-3; 8 bases line up with TRBD2. The CDR3 consists of 14 residues. J was trimmed by 4 bases and V by 5 bases; bases with no gene match: 3. Germline CDR1 and CDR2: ENHRY and SYGVKD. The CDR3 protein is CAISLGGGTGELFF. CDR3 DNA: TGTGCCATCAGTCTCGGGGGGGGCACCGGGGAGCTGTTTTTT.

The CDR3 spells CASSYLAGVTYEQYF. The CDR3 region has the DNA TGTGCCAGCAGTTACCTCGCAGGGGTAACCTACGAGCAGTACTTC. The chain links TRBV6-5 to TRBJ2-7; D might be TRBD1 (6 bases). V was cut by 2 bases and J by 2 bases, with 13 bases left in between. The CDR3 has 15 amino acids. CDR1 and CDR2 (germline): MNHEY, SVGAGI.

Many counts were recorded for this clonotype. The chain links TRBV7-9 to TRBJ1-2; D gene uncertain. CDR3 length equals 10 residues. V dropped 6 bases and J dropped 4 bases, with 3 bases sitting between them. Germline assignment: CDR1 SEHNR and CDR2 FQNEAQ (reference sequence). CDR3 protein: CASSRYGYTF. In DNA, the CDR3 is TGTGCCAGCAGTCGCTATGGCTACACCTTC.

A few counts support this clonotype. The gene calls are TRBV6-2 or TRBV6-3 and TRBJ2-6; no definite D call. The V gene lost 5 bases and the J gene lost 2 bases, with 4 bases spanning the gap. There are 13 residues in the CDR3. Per the germline V gene, CDR1 is MNHEY and CDR2 is SVGEGT. The CDR3 DNA follows: TGTGCCAGCAGTCCCACTGGGGCCAACGTCCTGACTTTC. It is translated as CASSPTGANVLTF.

This clonotype was detected only a few times. The genes are TRBV5-6 and TRBJ1-2; 8 bases fit TRBD1. There are 15 residues in the CDR3. Per germline, CDR1 SGHDT and CDR2 YYEEEE. The V segment lost 4 bases and the J segment 4 bases; nucleotides outside the gene matches: 9. The CDR3 coding sequence is TGTGCCAGCAGCCCCTTCCGGGACAGGTTCTATGGCTACACCTTC. Translated: CASSPFRDRFYGYTF.

Only a few counts were recorded for this clonotype. The V call is TRBV7-9, the J call TRBJ2-1; no definite D call. The CDR3 is 17 residues long. Per germline, CDR1 SEHNR and CDR2 FQNEAQ (reference sequence). V was trimmed by 2 bases and J by 0 bases, leaving 14 bases between them. For the CDR3, the DNA is TGTGCCAGCAGCTTAAGACGCGACCGAAGCTCCTACAATGAGCAGTTCTTC. Its protein product is CASSLRRDRSSYNEQFF.

CDR3 DNA sequence: TGCGCCAGCAGCCAAGGACACCTAGCGGGGACTGAGCAGTTCTTC. Protein sequence: CASSQGHLAGTEQFF. The rearrangement joins TRBV4-1 to TRBJ2-1, with 9 bases matching TRBD2. CDR1 and CDR2 from the germline V gene are MGHRA and YSYEKL. The CDR3 is made up of 15 amino acids. J was trimmed by 9 bases and V by 1 base; bases with no gene match: 7.

This clonotype has just a few counts. CDR3 sequence (DNA): TGCAGTGCTCTCCCGGGACAGGGTTCACCCCTCCACTTT. The encoded protein is CSALPGQGSPLHF. The chain couples TRBV20-1 to TRBJ1-6; 9 nucleotides line up with TRBD1. Trimming took 5 bases from V and 9 from J; bases not matched to a gene: 5. Germline CDR1 reads DFQATT; CDR2 reads SNEGSKA (reference sequence). The CDR3 is 13 amino acids.

The chain is built from TRBV5-1 and TRBJ1-2; D not certain. Deletions cut 0 bases from V and 8 bases from J, with 11 bases between. The CDR3 extends over 13 amino acids. Germline V lookup: CDR1 SGHRS, CDR2 YFSETQ. The CDR3 region is CASSLDDRTGYTF. The CDR3, as DNA: TGCGCCAGCAGCTTGGACGACCGGACGGGCTACACCTTC.

This clonotype was counted between two and nine times. The CDR3 loop is CASSLATRLAGRTDTQYF. The DNA for the CDR3 is TGTGCCAGCAGCTTAGCAACCAGACTAGCGGGACGCACAGATACGCAGTATTTT. V and J are TRBV7-2 and TRBJ2-3, with 11 bases fitting TRBD2. The CDR3 is 18 residues long. The junction had 6 bases not matched to a gene; V was cut back by 0 bases and J by 1 base. From germline, CDR1 is SGHTA and CDR2 FQGNSA. The complete variable domain, with remaining parts taken from reference TRBV7-2 and TRBJ2-3, reads GAGVSQSPSNKVTEKGKDVELRCDPISGHTALYWYRQSLGQGLEFLIYFQGNSAPDKSGLPSDRFSAERTGGSVSTLTIQRTQQEDSAVYLCASSLATRLAGRTDTQYFGPGTRLTVL.